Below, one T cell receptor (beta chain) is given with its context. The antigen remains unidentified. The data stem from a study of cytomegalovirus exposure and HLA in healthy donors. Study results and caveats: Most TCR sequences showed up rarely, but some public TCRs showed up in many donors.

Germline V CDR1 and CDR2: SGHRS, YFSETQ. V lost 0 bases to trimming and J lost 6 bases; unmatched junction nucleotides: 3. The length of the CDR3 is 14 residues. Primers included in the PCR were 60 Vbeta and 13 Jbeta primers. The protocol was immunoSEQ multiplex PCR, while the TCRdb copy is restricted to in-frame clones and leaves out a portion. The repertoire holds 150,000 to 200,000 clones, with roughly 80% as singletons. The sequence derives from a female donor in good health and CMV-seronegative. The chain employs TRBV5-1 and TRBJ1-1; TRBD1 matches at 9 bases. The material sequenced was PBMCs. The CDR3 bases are TGCGCCAGCAGCTTGGACAGGGGGCAATCTGAAGCTTTCTTT. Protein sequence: CASSLDRGQSEAFF.